The rows below give T cell receptor beta chains drawn from one sample of a study of T-cell reconstitution after alpha-beta-depleted transplantation in children. TCRdb ran MiXCR on the PCR reads and lists one entry per CDR3 protein. Of approximately 500,000 distinct CDR3 sequences listed, 27% were seen once; the top ten hold around a third. The sample in question was PBMCs, obtained before TCRalphabeta/CD19-depleted stem cell transplant. Receptors originate from a boy in the first two years of life with Wiskott-Aldrich syndrome, due to receive a stem cell transplant. Each CDR3 is given without its conserved first and last residue. D genes are given only for firm matches.

. TRBJ2-1 TRBV6-2/TRBV6-3 ASSSRWAGQKLYNEQF
TRBD2 TRBJ2-1 TRBV4-1 ASSLGLGGSLHEQF
. TRBJ2-3 TRBV6-1 ASSRYRDWADTQY
. TRBJ2-6 TRBV27 ASRQDFGSSGANVLT
. TRBJ1-1 TRBV7-2 ASSLVWTGPRKAF
. TRBJ1-5 TRBV30 AWNRRQDQPQH
TRBD1 TRBJ1-5 TRBV20-1 SARDRAIQPQH
. TRBJ2-3 TRBV5-1 ASSLSGHEGDTQY
TRBD2 TRBJ2-1 TRBV5-1 ASSPSGRGYNEQF
TRBD1 TRBJ2-2 TRBV12-3/TRBV12-4 ASSQLGGPGAGELF
. TRBJ2-2 TRBV5-1 ASSATDTGELF
. TRBJ2-4 TRBV2 ASSEESGNPAKNIQY
TRBD2 TRBJ2-7 TRBV5-1 ASSLVLREGKVEQY
TRBD1 TRBJ1-1 TRBV27 ASSLRQGGGMNTEAF
TRBD2 TRBJ2-2 TRBV4-1 ASSLHSLTSANTGELF
. TRBJ2-3 TRBV5-1 ASYKGDTQY